Below, one TCR beta chain is given with its context. Its antigen is not known. This entry comes from a study of cytomegalovirus exposure and HLA in healthy donors. Study as a whole: Later, an analysis reported that the approximately 120 validation repertoires had used the same platform as the 550 to 750 first-cohort repertoires.

Broader study findings: Cytomegalovirus association was assigned to some 160 TCR beta chains. A later analysis found first-cohort TCR clusters tended to co-occur in the 130 or so validation repertoires.

CDR3 length equals 15 residues. The junction had 9 bases not matched to a gene; V was cut back by 8 bases and J by 4 bases. Looked up from germline, CDR1 is MDHEN and CDR2 is SYDVKM. The donors were part of the 120-subject validation cohort, which stood apart from the roughly 670-subject first cohort. Profiled with immunoSEQ multiplex PCR; TCRdb holds only in-frame clones, not every one. Here the sample spans over 200,000 clones, about 86% being singletons. The clonotype originates from a woman in her late teens or twenties in good health and CMV-seronegative. The sample consisted of PBMCs. J is TRBJ1-5 and V is TRBV28, with TRBD1 matching over 9 bases. The CDR3 DNA sequence: TGTGCCAGCTTCGGGACAGGGATTGGGAATCAGCCCCAGCATTTT. Encoded protein: CASFGTGIGNQPQHF.